The 6 T cell receptor beta chains below all came from one sample that was sequenced in a study of neurological immune-mediated disorders. Via MiXCR, TCRdb re-called the 5' RACE reads, giving one row per CDR3 protein. The sample contains around 69,000 distinct CDR3 sequences, about 4.9% of which appear only once. The sequenced material came from PBMCs. These receptors were taken from a man aged 25-45 years with multiple sclerosis.

This clonotype occurred many times. The chain recombines TRBV24-1 with TRBJ2-6; a weak D match, TRBD1 (6 bases). The CDR3 has 16 amino acids. V was clipped by 4 bases and J by 4 bases, with 13 bases between them. Germline loops: CDR1 KGHDR, CDR2 SFDVKD. This chain's CDR3 is CATSDPGETGANVLTF. The CDR3 DNA is TGTGCCACCAGTGACCCAGGGGAAACCGGGGCCAACGTCCTGACTTTC.

This clonotype was seen more than once but under ten times. The chain is built from TRBV14 and TRBJ2-3; 12 nucleotides line up with TRBD2. The trim removed 4 bases at V and 2 bases at J, leaving 10 bases unmatched. The germline V gene encodes CDR1 SGHDN and CDR2 FVKESK. This CDR3 spans 18 amino acids. This CDR3 is CASSLRTSGATITDTQYF. The DNA for the CDR3 is TGTGCCAGCAGCCTCCGGACTAGCGGGGCGACCATCACAGATACGCAGTATTTT. Combining the CDR3 with reference TRBV14 and TRBJ2-3 gives the whole variable domain EAGVTQFPSHSVIEKGQTVTLRCDPISGHDNLYWYRRVMGKEIKFLLHFVKESKQDESGMPNNRFLAERTGGTYSTLKVQPAELEDSGVYFCASSLRTSGATITDTQYFGPGTRLTVL.

This clonotype came up many times. V and J are TRBV5-6 and TRBJ1-5; D unclear. CDR1 is SGHDT and CDR2 is YYEEEE in the germline V gene. This CDR3 region has 14 residues. Deletions cut 1 base from V and 9 bases from J, with 14 bases between. The CDR3 spells CASSLWGSPRPQHF. The CDR3 nucleotides read TGTGCCAGCAGCTTGTGGGGATCCCCCAGGCCCCAGCATTTT.

With regard to this clonotype: One base away lies a much larger clone, so this may be a sequencing read error. J is TRBJ1-1 and V is TRBV3-1, with 7 bases matching TRBD1. CDR1 LGHDT and CDR2 YNNKEL come from the germline V gene (reference sequence). The CDR3 extends over 13 amino acids. The chain's CDR3 is CANSPDRDTEAFF. The CDR3 DNA reads TGTGCCAACAGCCCCGACAGGGACACTGAAGCTTTCTTT.

Many counts were recorded for this clonotype. The chain couples TRBV30 to TRBJ1-4; weak D call: TRBD1 (5 bases). The germline V gene encodes CDR1 GTSNPN and CDR2 SVGIG (reference sequence). V dropped 8 bases and J dropped 0 bases, with 13 bases sitting between them. This CDR3 is 14 amino acids long. The CDR3 DNA is TGTGCCATCCAGACGGGGCCAACTAATGAAAAACTGTTTTTT. It specifies CAIQTGPTNEKLFF.

By its share, this clonotype is medium-sized. This sequence joins TRBV6-6 and TRBJ2-7; TRBD1 aligns across 7 bases. Germline V gene data show CDR1 as MNHNY and CDR2 as SVGAGI (reference sequence). The V segment lost 6 bases and the J segment 3 bases; nucleotides outside the gene matches: 5. The CDR3 has 13 residues. The CDR3 bases are TGTGCCAGCAGCTGGACAGGCTTCTACGAGCAGTACGTC. Its translation is CASSWTGFYEQYV.